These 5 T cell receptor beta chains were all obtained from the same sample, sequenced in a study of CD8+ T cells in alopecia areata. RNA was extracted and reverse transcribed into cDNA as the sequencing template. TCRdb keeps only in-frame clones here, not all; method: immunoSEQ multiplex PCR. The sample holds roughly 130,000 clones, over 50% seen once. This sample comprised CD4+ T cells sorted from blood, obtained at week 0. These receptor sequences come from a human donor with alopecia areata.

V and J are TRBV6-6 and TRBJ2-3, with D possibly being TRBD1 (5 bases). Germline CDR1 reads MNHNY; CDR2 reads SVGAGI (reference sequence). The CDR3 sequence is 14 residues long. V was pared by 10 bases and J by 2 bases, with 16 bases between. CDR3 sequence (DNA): TGTGCCATTTCTCGACAGCCCGACACAGATACGCAGTATTTT. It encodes CAISRQPDTDTQYF.

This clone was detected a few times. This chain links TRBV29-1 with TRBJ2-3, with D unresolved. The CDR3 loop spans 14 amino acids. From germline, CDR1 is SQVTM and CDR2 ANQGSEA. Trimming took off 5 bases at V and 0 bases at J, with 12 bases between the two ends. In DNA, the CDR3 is TGCAGCGTTTCGCTCATCTTGAGCACAGATACGCAGTATTTT. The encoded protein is CSVSLILSTDTQYF.

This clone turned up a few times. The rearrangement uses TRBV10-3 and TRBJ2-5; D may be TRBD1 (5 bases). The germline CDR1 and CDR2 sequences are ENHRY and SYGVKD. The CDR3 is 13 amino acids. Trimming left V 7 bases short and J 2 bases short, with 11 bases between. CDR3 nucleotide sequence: TGTGCCATCACCGGACATCCTCAAGAGACCCAGTACTTC. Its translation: CAITGHPQETQYF.

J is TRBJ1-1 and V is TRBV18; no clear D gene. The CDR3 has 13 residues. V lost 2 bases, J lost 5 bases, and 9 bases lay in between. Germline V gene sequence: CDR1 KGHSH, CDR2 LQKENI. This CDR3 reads CASSPGVRTEAFF. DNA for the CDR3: TGTGCCAGCTCACCAGGGGTGAGGACTGAAGCTTTCTTT.

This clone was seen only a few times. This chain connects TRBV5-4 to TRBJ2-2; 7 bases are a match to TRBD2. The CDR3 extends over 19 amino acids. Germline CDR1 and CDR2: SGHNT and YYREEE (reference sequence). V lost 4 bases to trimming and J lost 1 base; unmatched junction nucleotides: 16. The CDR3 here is CASSPSQRRGSRNTGELFF. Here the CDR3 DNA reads TGTGCCAGCAGCCCTTCCCAGAGGCGCGGGAGTCGGAACACCGGGGAGCTGTTTTTT.